A single sample is the source of the 2 T cell receptor beta chains below, sequenced in a study of T-cell reconstitution after alpha-beta-depleted transplantation in children. Molecular barcoding with unique molecular identifiers was used for the TCRbeta library. MiXCR, run by TCRdb on the PCR reads, gives a single entry per CDR3 protein. Here the sample spans under 250,000 distinct CDR3 sequences, more than 20% being singletons. The sample consisted of PBMCs, mostly from graft donor cells, taken 360 days after TCRalphabeta/CD19-depleted stem cell transplant. The receptors stem from a female patient aged 2 to 10 who had a stem cell transplant for congenital amegakaryocytic thrombocytopenia, so the T cells may come from the graft donor.

This clonotype was found many times. The chain combines TRBV4-1 with TRBJ2-1; TRBD2 matches 9 bases. CDR3 length: 17 amino acids. Germline V lookup: CDR1 MGHRA, CDR2 YSYEKL. With 4 bases clipped from V and 5 bases from J, the junction kept 12 bases outside the gene matches. CDR3 residues: CASSPRDPGLADNEQFF. CDR3 bases: TGCGCCAGCAGCCCTAGGGATCCGGGACTAGCAGACAATGAGCAGTTCTTC.

This clonotype has a handful of counts. The V call is TRBV20-1, the J call TRBJ2-7; 7 bases match TRBD2. The CDR3 runs to 15 residues. V shed 5 bases and J 0 bases; nucleotides not matched to a gene: 10. In germline, CDR1 is DFQATT, CDR2 SNEGSKA (reference sequence). CDR3 residues: CSALKSSGDSYEQYF. DNA of the CDR3: TGCAGTGCTCTAAAGTCTAGCGGCGACTCCTACGAGCAGTACTTC.